One sample yielded the 6 T cell receptor beta chains listed below, sequenced in a study of CD8+ T cells in alopecia areata (dated by TCRdb to between 2018 and 2020). The time point label, read with the paper, signifies: baseline before oral tofacitinib. The library was built by means of the immunoSEQ multiplex PCR assay. RNA was extracted from all samples and reverse transcribed into cDNA, which served as template for TCR sequencing. TCRdb's version of the immuneACCESS table is confined to in-frame rearrangements and falls short of the full clone set. An unresolved V gene accounts for under half of the shortfall where checked; the remainder is of unknown origin. The sample table shows about 140,000 clones, and 51% are seen once. The ten most abundant clones make up 0.8% to 1% of the sample. The starting material was CD4+ T cells sorted from blood, obtained at week 0. These receptors were taken from a human donor with alopecia areata.

The chain is built from TRBV18 and TRBJ1-1; D is perhaps TRBD1 (6 bases). In germline, CDR1 is KGHSH, CDR2 LQKENI. The CDR3 runs 13 residues. V lost 4 bases and J lost 6, with 12 bases in between. The CDR3 region is CASSLAGVAEAFF. DNA for the CDR3: TGTGCCAGCTCACTGGCAGGGGTGGCTGAAGCTTTCTTT.

The chain combines TRBV5-1 with TRBJ1-2; no definite D call. Trimming took off 8 bases at V and 8 bases at J, with 19 bases between the two ends. This CDR3 is built from 13 residues. Germline CDR1 is SGHRS and CDR2 is YFSETQ. The chain's CDR3 is CAREDISRRGYTF. The CDR3 bases are TGCGCCAGAGAAGACATTTCACGTCGCGGCTACACCTTC.

This chain uses TRBV7-7 with TRBJ2-5; 7 bases match TRBD1. The CDR3 has 15 residues. Looked up from germline, CDR1 is SSHAT and CDR2 is FNYEAQ (reference sequence). V lost 3 bases and J lost 1; bases outside the gene matches: 5. The DNA of the CDR3 is TGTGCCAGCAGCTTTGGGCACAGGGGCCAAGAGACCCAGTACTTC. It yields the protein CASSFGHRGQETQYF.

V usage is TRBV5-4 and J usage is TRBJ1-2; 8 positions agree with TRBD1. The germline gives CDR1 SGHNT, CDR2 YYREEE (reference sequence). The J segment lost 4 bases and the V segment lost 4 bases, leaving 3 bases of the junction unmatched. This CDR3 contains 13 residues. The CDR3 loop reads CASSVTGAYGYTF. DNA of the CDR3: TGTGCCAGCAGCGTGACAGGGGCCTATGGCTACACCTTC.

This clone was observed a few times. The chain couples TRBV28 to TRBJ1-5, with 10 positions matching TRBD1. CDR3 length: 15 residues. Germline CDR1 reads MDHEN; CDR2 reads SYDVKM. With 3 bases clipped from V and 2 bases from J, the junction kept 1 base outside the gene matches. The CDR3 sequence: CASSFGTGGNQPQHF. CDR3 nucleotides: TGTGCCAGCAGTTTCGGGACAGGGGGCAATCAGCCCCAGCATTTT.

CDR3 loop: CAWDSYNEQFF. Written as DNA, the CDR3 is TGTGCCTGGGACAGTTACAATGAGCAGTTCTTC. The chain has TRBV30 and TRBJ2-1, with a possible D match to TRBD1 (5 bases). Germline CDR1 GTSNPN, CDR2 SVGIG (reference sequence). V lost 5 bases, J lost 4 bases, and 6 bases lay in between. The CDR3 sequence is 11 residues long.